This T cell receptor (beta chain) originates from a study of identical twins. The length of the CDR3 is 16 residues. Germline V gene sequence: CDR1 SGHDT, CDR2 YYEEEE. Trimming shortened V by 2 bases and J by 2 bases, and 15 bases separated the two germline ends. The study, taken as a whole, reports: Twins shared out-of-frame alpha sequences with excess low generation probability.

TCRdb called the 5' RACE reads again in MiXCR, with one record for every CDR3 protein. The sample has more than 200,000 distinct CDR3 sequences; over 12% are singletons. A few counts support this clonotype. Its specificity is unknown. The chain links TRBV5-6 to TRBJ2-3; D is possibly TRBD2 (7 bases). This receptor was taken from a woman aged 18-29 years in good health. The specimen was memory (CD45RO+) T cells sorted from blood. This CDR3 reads CASSFISGGNTDTQYF. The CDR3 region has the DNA TGTGCCAGCAGCTTCATCTCGGGGGGCAACACAGATACGCAGTATTTT. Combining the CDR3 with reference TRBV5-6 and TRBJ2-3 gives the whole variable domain DAGVTQSPTHLIKTRGQQVTLRCSPKSGHDTVSWYQQALGQGPQFIFQYYEEEERQRGNFPDRFSGHQFPNYSSELNVNALLLGDSALYLCASSFISGGNTDTQYFGPGTRLTVL.